Detailed here is one TCR beta chain. A few counts support this clone. Its antigen specificity is not known. Base qualities were left out, and no much larger clone turns up one base away. The data are from a study of shared clonotypes between healthy human individuals (TCRdb year 2020). Regarding the study in general: The cohort comprised a couple of women and three men aged 18 to 49 years. For each donor, three plates each were used for CD4 naive and CD4 memory, two plates were used for CD8 naive, and one plate was used for CD8 memory. Blood TCR repertoires of five healthy adults were deeply sequenced to estimate repertoire size and the extent of clonotype sharing between individuals. Libraries were prepared and TCR repertoires were sequenced by different laboratories using diverse techniques, in order to increase sequencing depth and limit assay-specific biases. Each donor's leukapheresis produced roughly between roughly 0.9 and 9 billion PBMCs.

The donors were healthy, HIV-negative adults who had no recently reported acute infections or vaccinations. Every donor was a Caucasian adult residing in Nashville, Tennessee, USA. CD4+ T cells were enriched by magnetic negative selection, after which naive cells were positively selected on CD45RA and the negative fraction was taken as the memory subset. After blood collection by leukapheresis, PBMCs were isolated using Ficoll-Histopaque density gradient centrifugation and then cryopreserved in the vapor phase of liquid nitrogen. Analytical flow cytometry was used to check the purity and quantity of each magnetically sorted T cell population. From each sorted fraction, genomic DNA was isolated and quantified by UV absorbance on a Nanodrop 2000c. General conclusions and limits of the study: Pairwise subsampling indicated that sequencing depth was expected to affect the degree of clonotype sharing among donors. Because the study included a small number of donors, the genetic and exposure-history diversity represented was limited. Sampling was limited to blood, and TCR repertoires in tissue likely differ from TCR repertoires in blood. Naive subsets generally had larger estimated clonotype richness than memory subsets. Even with the large sequencing depth, rarefaction of the sorted-subset datasets indicated that sequencing was incomplete. Compared with non-shared clonotypes, the clonotypes found in all four sorted-subset donors had higher generation probabilities. When a handful of donors were compared, the shared fraction of clonotypes was about 5% for naive CD4, around 3.6% for naive CD8, more than 2% for memory CD4, and 0.35% to 0.4% for memory CD8.

Using the deep immunoSEQ assay, TCR CDR3 regions were amplified from genomic DNA by multiplex PCR. Genomic DNA extracted from each cell subset was distributed evenly over all wells of several immunoSEQ 96-well plates, and each plate served as one replicate. For sorted subsets, each replicate PCR was loaded with about 0.2 ug genomic DNA, equivalent to about 30,000 T cell genomes. Purified libraries were measured with a Qubit 3.0 fluorometer, size-checked on a Bioanalyzer 2100, and measured again with the KAPA Library Quantification kit. Each immunoSEQ 96-well plate was sequenced on its own single-read 150-cycle Illumina NextSeq 550 flow cell. The authors processed their data as follows. Because only junctional sequences without quality scores were contained in the immunoSEQ output, filtering matching that applied to full-length reads could not be performed. To assign V/J genes and CDR3, sequences were annotated against IMGT germline references using PyIR, a Python wrapper for IgBLAST v1.9. Reads with weak V/J assignments (E-value above 1e-6), missing CDR3, stop codons, out-of-frame junctions, or ambiguous translated residues were removed. V3J clonotypes were defined as sequences sharing the same inferred V gene, J gene, and CDR3 amino acid sequence. Percentage overlap between repertoires was calculated by dividing the number of shared unique clonotypes by the size of the smaller repertoire. Three approaches were used to assess repertoire richness: RTK rarefaction, the Chao1 estimator, and Recon v2.1 estimates of unobserved clonotypes. OLGA was used to compute generation probabilities for all TCRbeta clonotypes that the gDNA method yielded from several donors. In TCRdb, the immuneACCESS table is reduced to in-frame sequences with V and J assigned. These tables do not hold every clone; where another copy was compared, an unresolved V gene accounts for under half, and the others remain unexplained. V, J and clone size reflect that table, while D and trimming were determined from the DNA. This sample comprises under 1,100,000 clones, 78% of them detected only once. The ten most abundant clones make up roughly 0.57% of the sample.

Sequences were obtained from memory CD4+ T cells from PBMCs. The cell subset or site label corresponds to: CD45RA-negative fraction. The receptor was isolated from a man aged 18 to 29 in good health. Some clones in this sample may be carry-over from other donors' samples.

The DNA is as follows: TGTGCCAGCAGTCCGGGGCCGGGGCGGGACAAATCCTACGAGCAGTACTTC. The translation is CASSPGPGRDKSYEQYF. Recombination linked TRBV27 to TRBJ2-7; the D region is possibly TRBD1 or TRBD2, each matching across 6 bases. Counted from cysteine to phenylalanine, this CDR3 has 17 amino acids. Just CDR3 DNA is preserved here, 51 bases in frame from base 1. V gives up 5 bases and J gives up 1 base, and the segment between their germline ends measures 21 bases. From the germline V gene (reference sequence), CDR1 is MNHEY and CDR2 is SMNVEV.